This TCR beta chain was sequenced in a study of cytomegalovirus exposure and HLA in healthy donors. Primers included in the PCR were 60 Vbeta and 13 Jbeta primers. TCRdb's table, derived via immunoSEQ multiplex PCR, lists solely in-frame clones and lacks some. The sample records about 130,000 clones, 75% to 85% being singletons. Unrecorded immune exposure was likely among donors, who were nominally healthy when sampled. There are 15 residues in the CDR3. Per germline, CDR1 LGHNA and CDR2 YSLEER. With V trimmed by 0 bases and J by 12 bases, 10 bases remained unmatched. The origin of this receptor is a man between 50 and 59 years old in good health and CMV-seronegative. The genes are TRBV4-3 and TRBJ2-1; 8 bases map to TRBD2. Sequenced: PBMCs. CDR3 in amino acids: CASSQDHGAGVAQFF. CDR3 nucleotides: TGCGCCAGCAGCCAAGATCACGGAGCGGGGGTAGCGCAGTTCTTC.